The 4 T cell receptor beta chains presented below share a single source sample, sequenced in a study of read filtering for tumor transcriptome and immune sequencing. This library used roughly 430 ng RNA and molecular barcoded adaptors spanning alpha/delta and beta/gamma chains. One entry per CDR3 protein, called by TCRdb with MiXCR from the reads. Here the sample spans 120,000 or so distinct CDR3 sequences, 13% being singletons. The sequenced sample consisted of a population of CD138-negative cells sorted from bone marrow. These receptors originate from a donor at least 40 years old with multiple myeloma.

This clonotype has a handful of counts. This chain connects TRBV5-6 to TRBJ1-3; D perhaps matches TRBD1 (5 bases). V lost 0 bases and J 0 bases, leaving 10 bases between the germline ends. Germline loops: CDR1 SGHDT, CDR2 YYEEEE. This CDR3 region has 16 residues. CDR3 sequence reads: CASSLGQWSSGNTIYF. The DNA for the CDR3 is TGTGCCAGCAGCTTGGGACAGTGGAGCTCTGGAAACACCATATATTTT.

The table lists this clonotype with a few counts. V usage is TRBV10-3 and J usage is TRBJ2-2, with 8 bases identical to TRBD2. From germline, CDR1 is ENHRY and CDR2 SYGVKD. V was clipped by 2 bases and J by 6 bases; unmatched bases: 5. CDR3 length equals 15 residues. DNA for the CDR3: TGTGCCATCAGTGAGATCGGGAGGGGTTCCGGGGAGCTGTTTTTT. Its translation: CAISEIGRGSGELFF.

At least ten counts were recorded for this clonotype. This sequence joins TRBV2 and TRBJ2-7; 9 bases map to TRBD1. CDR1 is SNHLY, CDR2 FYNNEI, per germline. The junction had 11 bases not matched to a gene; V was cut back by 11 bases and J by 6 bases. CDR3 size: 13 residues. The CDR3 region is CAGTGTGSREQYF. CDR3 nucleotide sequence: TGTGCCGGTACCGGGACAGGGTCCCGCGAGCAGTACTTC.

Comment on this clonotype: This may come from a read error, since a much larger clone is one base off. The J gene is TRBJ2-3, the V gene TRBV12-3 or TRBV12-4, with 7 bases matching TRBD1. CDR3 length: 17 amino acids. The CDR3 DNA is TGTGCCAGCAGTTTACAGGGGGACCAAAGTAGCACAGGTACGCAGTATTTT. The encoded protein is CASSLQGDQSSTGTQYF.